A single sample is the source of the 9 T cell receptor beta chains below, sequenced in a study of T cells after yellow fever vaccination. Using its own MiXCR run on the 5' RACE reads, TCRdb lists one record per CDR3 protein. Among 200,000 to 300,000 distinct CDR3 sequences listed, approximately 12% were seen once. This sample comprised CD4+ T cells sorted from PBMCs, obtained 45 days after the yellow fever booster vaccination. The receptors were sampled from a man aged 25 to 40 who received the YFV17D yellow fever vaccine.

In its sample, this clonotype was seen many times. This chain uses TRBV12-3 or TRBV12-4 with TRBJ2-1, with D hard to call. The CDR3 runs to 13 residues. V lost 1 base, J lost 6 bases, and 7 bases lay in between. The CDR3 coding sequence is TGTGCCAGCAGTTTAGTACTAAGCAATGAGCAGTTCTTC. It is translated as CASSLVLSNEQFF.

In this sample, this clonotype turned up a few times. The CDR3 DNA reads TGTGCCAGCAGTGACTCCAAACAGAGTTTAAGCTCCTACGAGCAGTACTTC. Protein: CASSDSKQSLSSYEQYF. The chain joins TRBV6-4 to TRBJ2-7; D gene ambiguous. CDR1 MRHNA and CDR2 SNTAGT come from the germline V gene. CDR3 length equals 17 residues. Trimming pared 0 bases from V and 0 bases from J, leaving 15 bases between.

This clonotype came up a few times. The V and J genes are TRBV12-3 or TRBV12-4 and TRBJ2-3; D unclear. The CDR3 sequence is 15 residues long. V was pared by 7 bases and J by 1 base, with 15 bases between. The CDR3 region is CASTTSLVRTDTQYF. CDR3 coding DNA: TGTGCCAGCACTACCAGCCTGGTACGCACAGATACGCAGTATTTT.

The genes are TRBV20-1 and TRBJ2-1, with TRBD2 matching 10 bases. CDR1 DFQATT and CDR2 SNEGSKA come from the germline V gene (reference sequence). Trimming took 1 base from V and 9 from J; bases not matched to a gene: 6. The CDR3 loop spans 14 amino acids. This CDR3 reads CSARVVVAGGEQFF. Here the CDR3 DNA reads TGCAGTGCTAGAGTGGTTGTAGCGGGAGGTGAGCAGTTCTTC.

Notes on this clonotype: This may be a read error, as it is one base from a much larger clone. The CDR3 reads CASSIDRRGRKFF. In DNA, the CDR3 is TGTGCCAGCAGCATAGACAGACGGGGACGAAAGTTCTTC. V gene TRBV7-8 combines with J gene TRBJ2-1; D is tentatively TRBD1 or TRBD2 (5 bases each). The CDR3 contains 13 residues. CDR1 and CDR2 from the germline V gene are SGHVS and FQNEAQ. The ends were cut back, 5 bases at V and 14 bases at J, with 19 bases in the middle.

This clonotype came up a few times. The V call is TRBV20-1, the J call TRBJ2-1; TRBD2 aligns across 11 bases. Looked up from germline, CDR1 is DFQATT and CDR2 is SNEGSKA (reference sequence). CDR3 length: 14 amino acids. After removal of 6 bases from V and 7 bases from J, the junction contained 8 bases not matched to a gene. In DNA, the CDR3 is TGCAGTGCCCCGACTAGCGGGACAACGAATGAGCAGTTCTTC. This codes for CSAPTSGTTNEQFF.

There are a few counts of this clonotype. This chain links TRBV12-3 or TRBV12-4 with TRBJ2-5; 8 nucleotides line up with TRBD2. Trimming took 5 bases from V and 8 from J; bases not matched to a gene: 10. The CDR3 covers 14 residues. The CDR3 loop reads CASSLRSGSITQYF. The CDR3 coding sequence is TGTGCCAGCAGTCTCCGCAGCGGGAGCATCACCCAGTACTTC.

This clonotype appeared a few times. This chain's CDR3 is CASSFGSNYEQYF. CDR3 DNA: TGTGCCAGCAGTTTTGGGTCGAATTACGAGCAGTACTTC. The rearrangement links TRBV28 to TRBJ2-7; D remains ambiguous. The CDR3 is 13 residues long. V was shortened by 3 bases and J by 4 bases, with 10 bases between the two germline ends. In germline, CDR1 is MDHEN, CDR2 SYDVKM.

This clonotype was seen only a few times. CDR3 coding DNA: TGTGCCAGCAGTCAACCGGGACTAGGGGAAGAGCAGTACTTC. Amino acid sequence: CASSQPGLGEEQYF. The V and J genes are TRBV6-2 or TRBV6-3 and TRBJ2-7, with 8 bases identical to TRBD2. Germline CDR1 and CDR2: MNHEY and SVGEGT. The CDR3 totals 14 residues. The ends lost 5 bases at V and 7 bases at J; junction bases unmatched: 10.